These T cell receptor beta chains were read from a single sample in a study of PD-L1 blockade in urothelial cancer. The repertoire was sequenced with immunoSEQ multiplex PCR; TCRdb's copy has only in-frame clones and lacks some. The table has 35,000 to 45,000 clones, roughly 89% seen once; the top ten hold under 8.5%. The sample was PBMCs, taken around atezolizumab (anti-PD-L1) treatment. The receptors stem from a man between 65 and 85 years old with urothelial cancer. Both conserved end residues are part of each CDR3. The D gene is left open where the match is weak. Clone size is given for some rows only: seen once, a few or many times, or a class if the clone is expanded.

d_call	v_call	j_call	clone_size	cdr3_nt	cdr3_aa
TRBD2	TRBV10-1	TRBJ2-1	-	TGCGCCAGCAGTGAGACCCCGGGAGGGCCCTACAATGAGCAGTTCTTC	CASSETPGGPYNEQFF
TRBD1	TRBV4-1	TRBJ1-4	once	TGCGCCAGCAGCCAAGATTGGGACAGGGGGAGCGGAACTAATGAAAAACTGTTTTTT	CASSQDWDRGSGTNEKLFF
-	TRBV28	TRBJ2-6	-	TGTGCCAGCAGCCTACCCATAACAGGGATGGGAGGGGCCAACGTCCTGACTTTC	CASSLPITGMGGANVLTF
-	TRBV7-2	TRBJ2-7	-	TGTGCCAGCAGCCTCTCTCTTAGGGCGGGGTTAATAGGGGAGCAGTACTTC	CASSLSLRAGLIGEQYF
-	TRBV5-1	TRBJ2-7	-	TGCGCCAGCAGCGAGAGAGGTAGCTCCTACGAGCAGTACTTC	CASSERGSSYEQYF
-	TRBV5-8	TRBJ1-4	-	TGTGCCAGCAGCTTGTGGGACACAAATGAAAAACTGTTTTTT	CASSLWDTNEKLFF
TRBD2	TRBV9	TRBJ2-3	-	TGTGCCAGCAGCGTAGCGGCGGGAGGCCCTACAGATACGCAGTATTTT	CASSVAAGGPTDTQYF
-	TRBV7-9	TRBJ2-7	-	TGTGCCAGCAGCGCTAATGTGGACGAGCAGTACTTC	CASSANVDEQYF
-	TRBV4-1	TRBJ1-2	-	TGCGCCAGCAGCCATGTCCTAGAGGGAGGCTACACCTTC	CASSHVLEGGYTF
-	TRBV5-1	TRBJ2-1	-	TGCGCCAGCAGCTCCCTTTCGGAGGTGGGTGAGCAGTTCTTC	CASSSLSEVGEQFF
TRBD1	TRBV29-1	TRBJ2-7	-	TGCAGCGTTGAGAATCCGGGACAGGGAACCTACGAGCAGTACTTC	CSVENPGQGTYEQYF
TRBD2	TRBV28	TRBJ2-2	-	TGTGCCATTCGGACTAGCGGGAGCGCCATGTACTCCGGGGAGCTGTTTTTT	CAIRTSGSAMYSGELFF
TRBD1	TRBV2	TRBJ1-1	-	TGTGCCAGCAGTGGGGACAGGGTATCCCCTGAAGCTTTCTTT	CASSGDRVSPEAFF
TRBD2	TRBV11-2	TRBJ2-2	once	TGTGCCAGCAGCGTAGGGACTAGCGGGAAGGGGACCGGGGAGCTGTTTTTT	CASSVGTSGKGTGELFF
-	TRBV4-1	TRBJ2-3	-	TGCGCCAGCAGCCATACCGGGACATCTAGCACAGATACGCAGTATTTT	CASSHTGTSSTDTQYF
TRBD1	TRBV6-5	TRBJ2-2	-	TGTGCCAGCACTCTGGGACAGGGGGGGACCGGGGAGCTGTTTTTT	CASTLGQGGTGELFF
-	TRBV4-1	TRBJ2-5	-	TGCGCCAGCAGCCGGGTAGCGCCAGTCCTCCAAGAGACCCAGTACTTC	CASSRVAPVLQETQYF
-	TRBV27	TRBJ2-7	-	TGTGCCAGCAGTTTATGTAGGGAGGAGGCCTACCGGGATCCCTGCTACGAGCAGTACTTC	CASSLCREEAYRDPCYEQYF
TRBD1	TRBV19	TRBJ2-3	-	TGTGCCAGTAGGAACAGGGGTGACACAGATACGCAGTATTTT	CASRNRGDTDTQYF
-	TRBV5-1	TRBJ2-5	once	TGCGCCAGCAGCTCCAGACAGACTCAAGAGACCCAGTACTTC	CASSSRQTQETQYF
TRBD2	TRBV13	TRBJ2-7	-	TGTGCCAGCAGCCTCCGGACTAGCGGGAACTCATACTCCTACGAGCAGTACTTC	CASSLRTSGNSYSYEQYF
TRBD2	TRBV5-6	TRBJ2-7	-	TGTGCCAGCAGCTTGGCTAGCGGGGGTGAGCAGTACTTC	CASSLASGGEQYF
TRBD2	TRBV2	TRBJ2-5	-	TGTGCCAGCAGTAGGCGGACGGGGGGTGGGGAGACCCAGTACTTC	CASSRRTGGGETQYF
-	TRBV13	TRBJ2-7	-	TGTGCCAGCAGCTTAGGACTAACTAAGGCCTACGAGCAGTACTTC	CASSLGLTKAYEQYF
TRBD2	TRBV5-4	TRBJ2-1	few	TGTGCCAGCAGCTTGGAGGCTAGCGGAGAGCAGTTCTTC	CASSLEASGEQFF
TRBD1	TRBV7-2	TRBJ2-7	-	TGTGCCAGCAGCTTTCCAGGGGGACCCTACGAGCAGTACTTC	CASSFPGGPYEQYF
-	TRBV7-9	TRBJ2-7	-	TGTGCCAGCAGCTTGACAGGCTACGAGCAGTACTTC	CASSLTGYEQYF
TRBD2	TRBV19	TRBJ2-1	-	TGTGCCAGTAGTATAGGGACTAGCGGGAGCAATGAGCAGTTCTTC	CASSIGTSGSNEQFF
-	TRBV5-4	TRBJ2-1	-	TGTGCCAGCAGCTTGGACTCACTCGATGAGCAGTTCTTC	CASSLDSLDEQFF
TRBD2	TRBV27	TRBJ2-7	once	TGTGCCAGCAGTACCCTATTCCTAACCGGGACTAGCGGGAGTGGAGCTTACTTC	CASSTLFLTGTSGSGAYF
TRBD1	TRBV7-3	TRBJ2-2	-	TGTGCCAGCAGCCGAGGGGGGACAGGGATAGGCACCGGGGAGCTGTTTTTT	CASSRGGTGIGTGELFF
-	TRBV9	TRBJ1-2	-	TGTGCCAGCAGCCAACATGATAACTATGGCTACACCTTC	CASSQHDNYGYTF
-	TRBV5-8	TRBJ1-1	-	TGTGCCAGCAGCGACGGACTGGACACTGAAGCTTTCTTT	CASSDGLDTEAFF
TRBD1	TRBV5-1	TRBJ1-2	-	TGCGCCAGCAGCTTAGGACAGGTACGAGGCTACACCTTC	CASSLGQVRGYTF
TRBD1	TRBV2	TRBJ2-3	-	TGTGCCAGCAGGGACAGGGGGTCAGATACGCAGTATTTT	CASRDRGSDTQYF